The text below deals with one T cell receptor beta chain. The antigen is not known. Assay: immunoSEQ multiplex PCR; the TCRdb copy retains only in-frame clones and omits some. Of approximately 8,600 clones in the sample, 75% to 85% were seen once. This entry comes from a study of chemoradiotherapy in HPV16-positive cancers. Study-level points and caveats: Functional assays defining HPV-specific T cells used only a couple of HPV16-positive patients. Candidate HPV-specific clones and E7-related TCR motifs grew in tumor during treatment.

Germline trimming cut 3 bases from V and 3 bases from J; bases unmatched to any gene: 16. Germline V CDR1 and CDR2: LNHDA, SQIVND (reference sequence). The CDR3 contains 19 residues. The specimen was taken from a patient who underwent chemoradiotherapy. This chain joins TRBV19 and TRBJ2-2, with TRBD2 matching over 7 bases. The TCR comes from a human donor with HPV-associated anogenital cancer. CDR3 residues: CASSMIRGTTVSYTGELFF. In DNA, the CDR3 is TGTGCCAGTAGTATGATTCGAGGGACTACCGTATCCTACACCGGGGAGCTGTTTTTT.